The 31 T cell receptor beta chains reported below all come from one sample, sequenced in a study of cytomegalovirus exposure and HLA in healthy donors. Use of 60 Vbeta and 13 Jbeta primers characterized the PCR. Produced via immunoSEQ multiplex PCR; TCRdb's table is partial and in-frame only. The table has about 96,000 clones, 65% to 75% seen once. Sequencing was carried out using PBMCs. These TCRs come from a woman in her 70s in good health and CMV-seropositive.

This chain links TRBV2 with TRBJ2-2; 9 bases map to TRBD1. V shed 2 bases and J 4 bases; nucleotides not matched to a gene: 5. Germline values: CDR1 SNHLY, CDR2 FYNNEI. The CDR3 spans 16 residues. The CDR3 nucleotides are TGTGCCAGCAGTGAAATTGGACAGGGGTTCACCGGGGAGCTGTTTTTT. Its protein is CASSEIGQGFTGELFF.

The rearrangement joins TRBV19 to TRBJ1-2; D is uncertain. The length of the CDR3 is 12 residues. Trimming pared 7 bases from V and 4 bases from J, leaving 10 bases between. Germline assignment: CDR1 LNHDA and CDR2 SQIVND (reference sequence). The CDR3 loop is CASKAGSYGYTF. CDR3 DNA sequence: TGTGCCAGTAAGGCGGGAAGCTATGGCTACACCTTC.

The chain recombines TRBV7-2 with TRBJ2-1, with 10 bases matching TRBD2. From germline, CDR1 is SGHTA and CDR2 FQGNSA. There are 17 residues in the CDR3. V shed 1 base and J 8 bases; nucleotides not matched to a gene: 11. The CDR3 reads CASSLGRSGRAQDEQFF. The CDR3, as DNA: TGTGCCAGCAGCTTAGGGCGGAGCGGGAGGGCCCAGGATGAGCAGTTCTTC.

The chain links TRBV11-3 to TRBJ1-1; possible D gene TRBD1, 6 bases. The CDR3 length is 15 residues. The V and J ends lost 5 bases and 6 bases respectively, with 19 bases between them. CDR1 is SGHNT and CDR2 is YENEEA in the germline V gene. In DNA form, the CDR3 reads TGTGCCAGCAGCGCAGGGGATGCTTTCTCGGCTGAAGCTTTCTTT. Its protein product is CASSAGDAFSAEAFF. Drawing the rest from reference TRBV11-3 and TRBJ1-1, the complete variable domain is EAGVVQSPRYKIIEKKQPVAFWCNPISGHNTLYWYLQNLGQGPELLIRYENEEAVDDSQLPKDRFSAERLKGVDSTLKIQPAELGDSAVYLCASSAGDAFSAEAFFGQGTRLTVV.

About this clone: A read error may produce the germline difference seen at one junction end. The chain's CDR3 is CSSSLGQLPTNEKLFF. The DNA of the CDR3 is TGTTCCAGCAGCTTGGGACAGCTACCAACTAATGAAAAACTGTTTTTT. The chain combines TRBV7-9 with TRBJ1-4, with 7 bases identical to TRBD1. This CDR3 region has 16 residues. Germline values: CDR1 SEHNR, CDR2 FQNEAQ (reference sequence).

This clone was seen only once. Here the CDR3 DNA reads TGTGCCAGCAGCGTGCAGCGTTCTGGGGCCAACGTCCTGACTTTC. As protein: CASSVQRSGANVLTF. V usage is TRBV9 and J usage is TRBJ2-6, with no clear D. Germline loops: CDR1 SGDLS, CDR2 YYNGEE. The CDR3 is 15 amino acids. Trimming shortened V by 2 bases and J by 1 base, and 7 bases separated the two germline ends.

The chain is built from TRBV7-3 and TRBJ1-2; 8 bases map to TRBD1. This CDR3 region has 13 residues. Germline CDR1 is SGHTA and CDR2 is FQGTGA. The V segment lost 4 bases and the J segment 7 bases; nucleotides outside the gene matches: 5. The CDR3 nucleotides are TGTGCCAGCAGCTCCGGACAGGGAGCTGGCTACACCTTC. This translates into CASSSGQGAGYTF.

J is TRBJ1-5 and V is TRBV27; D possibly corresponds to TRBD1 (6 bases). With 1 base removed from V and 4 bases from J, the gap between germline ends came to 8 bases. The germline V gene encodes CDR1 MNHEY and CDR2 SMNVEV (reference sequence). The CDR3 is 14 amino acids. The DNA of the CDR3 is TGTGCCAGCAGTTTATTTGGACAGAATCAGCCCCAGCATTTT. Its translation: CASSLFGQNQPQHF.

The rearrangement uses TRBV7-3 and TRBJ2-5; D possibly corresponds to TRBD2 (5 bases). The CDR3 sequence is 13 residues long. Germline loops: CDR1 SGHTA, CDR2 FQGTGA. Deletions cut 5 bases from V and 1 base from J, with 8 bases between. The CDR3 protein is CASSQSGQETQYF. In DNA form, the CDR3 reads TGTGCCAGCAGCCAAAGCGGCCAAGAGACCCAGTACTTC.

V gene TRBV7-9 combines with J gene TRBJ2-5, with TRBD2 matching 12 bases. The V and J ends lost 1 base and 0 bases, in that order; junction bases with no gene match: 3. Germline CDR1 and CDR2: SEHNR and FQNEAQ (reference sequence). This CDR3 spans 17 amino acids. In nucleotides, the CDR3 is TGTGCCAGCAGCTTAGGGACTAGCGGGGCCCACCAAGAGACCCAGTACTTC. As protein: CASSLGTSGAHQETQYF.

The gene calls are TRBV9 and TRBJ2-1; tentatively, D is TRBD1 (5 bases). V lost 1 base and J lost 10, with 12 bases in between. CDR3 length: 13 residues. Germline CDR1 reads SGDLS; CDR2 reads YYNGEE. DNA for the CDR3: TGTGCCAGCAGCGTACAGGATTGGGGCGAGCAGTTCTTC. Amino acid sequence: CASSVQDWGEQFF.

The V gene is TRBV6-5, the J gene TRBJ1-2, with D possibly being TRBD1 (6 bases). Germline CDR1 MNHEY, CDR2 SVGAGI. The CDR3 length is 15 residues. With 3 bases removed from V and 2 bases from J, the gap between germline ends came to 13 bases. The CDR3 DNA is TGTGCCAGCAGTTATTCATTTCAGGGGAACTATGGCTACACCTTC. Translation: CASSYSFQGNYGYTF.

The CDR3 spells CASSVGTSGGDLNEQFF. The CDR3 DNA reads TGTGCCAGCAGCGTAGGAACTAGCGGGGGGGATTTAAATGAGCAGTTCTTC. The rearrangement links TRBV9 to TRBJ2-1, with 13 nucleotides matching TRBD2. With V trimmed by 0 bases and J by 7 bases, 7 bases remained unmatched. Looked up from germline, CDR1 is SGDLS and CDR2 is YYNGEE. The CDR3 has 17 amino acids.

This clone appeared once. This chain links TRBV7-2 with TRBJ2-2; 10 bases align to TRBD1. This CDR3 has 14 amino acids. Germline V gene lookup returns CDR1 SGHTA and CDR2 FQGNSA. The V gene end was trimmed by 10 bases and the J gene end by 2 bases; junction bases not matched to a gene: 4. The CDR3 spells CATRQGANTGELFF. Here the CDR3 DNA reads TGTGCCACCCGACAGGGGGCCAACACCGGGGAGCTGTTTTTT. The complete variable domain, with remaining parts taken from reference TRBV7-2 and TRBJ2-2, reads GAGVSQSPSNKVTEKGKDVELRCDPISGHTALYWYRQSLGQGLEFLIYFQGNSAPDKSGLPSDRFSAERTGGSVSTLTIQRTQQEDSAVYLCATRQGANTGELFFGEGSRLTVL.

This clone was seen just once. This sequence joins TRBV30 and TRBJ1-4, with D possibly TRBD1 on 5 matching bases. The V end lost 4 bases, the J end lost 8 bases, and 17 bases lay between the germline ends. Per the germline V gene, CDR1 is GTSNPN and CDR2 is SVGIG (reference sequence). The length of the CDR3 is 14 residues. In nucleotides, the CDR3 is TGTGCCTGGACCCAACGCGGGGGTAACGAAAAACTGTTTTTT. Translation gives CAWTQRGGNEKLFF.

The gene calls are TRBV11-1 and TRBJ2-3, with TRBD2 identical over 11 bases. Per the germline V gene, CDR1 is SGHAT and CDR2 is FQDESV (reference sequence). The CDR3 sequence is 18 residues long. V gave up 0 bases and J gave up 2 bases; unmatched junction bases: 7. The CDR3 reads CASSLAGLAGGYTDTQYF. The CDR3 coding sequence is TGTGCCAGCAGCTTAGCAGGGCTAGCGGGGGGTTACACAGATACGCAGTATTTT. The full variable domain, with the rest looked up from reference TRBV11-1 and TRBJ2-3, is EAEVAQSPRYKITEKSQAVAFWCDPISGHATLYWYRQILGQGPELLVQFQDESVVDDSQLPKDRFSAERLKGVDSTLKIQPAELGDSAMYLCASSLAGLAGGYTDTQYFGPGTRLTVL.

The chain couples TRBV5-1 to TRBJ1-6; no clear D gene. Trimming pared 0 bases from V and 7 bases from J, leaving 11 bases between. CDR1 is SGHRS, CDR2 YFSETQ, per germline. The CDR3 extends over 15 amino acids. The CDR3 DNA reads TGCGCCAGCAGCTTGGTTAAACCGGGGAATTCACCCCTCCACTTT. Translating gives CASSLVKPGNSPLHF.

The V gene is TRBV27, the J gene TRBJ2-5, with D possibly being TRBD2 (6 bases). The CDR3 totals 14 residues. Trimming removed 6 bases at V and 3 bases at J, with 14 bases between. Germline-derived CDR1 and CDR2 are MNHEY and SMNVEV (reference sequence). CDR3: CASRDWAGKETQYF. CDR3 sequence (DNA): TGTGCCAGCAGGGACTGGGCGGGAAAAGAGACCCAGTACTTC.

The chain uses TRBV28 and TRBJ2-1; 8 nucleotides match TRBD2. The germline V gene encodes CDR1 MDHEN and CDR2 SYDVKM. After removal of 1 base from V and 12 bases from J, the junction contained 11 bases not matched to a gene. The CDR3 is 15 amino acids. The CDR3 spells CASSLSSGSFRRQFF. The CDR3 nucleotides are TGTGCCAGCAGTTTATCCAGCGGGAGTTTTCGGCGGCAGTTCTTC. Full variable domain (missing parts from reference TRBV28 and TRBJ2-1): DVKVTQSSRYLVKRTGEKVFLECVQDMDHENMFWYRQDPGLGLRLIYFSYDVKMKEKGDIPEGYSVSREKKERFSLILESASTNQTSMYLCASSLSSGSFRRQFFGPGTRLTVL.

This clone was counted a single time. The V and J genes are TRBV11-2 and TRBJ2-7; D unclear. The CDR3 extends over 12 amino acids. Trimming pared 1 base from V and 3 bases from J, leaving 4 bases between. Germline V CDR1 and CDR2: SGHAT, FQNNGV. The CDR3 region has the DNA TGTGCCAGCAGCTTAGGACACTACGAGCAGTACTTC. It translates to CASSLGHYEQYF.

The rearrangement links TRBV29-1 to TRBJ2-1; TRBD2 matches 14 bases. V gave up 5 bases and J gave up 9 bases; unmatched junction bases: 9. This CDR3 region has 15 residues. Germline V gives CDR1 SQVTM, CDR2 ANQGSEA. The CDR3 region is CSVRGTSGSLVEQFF. As DNA, the CDR3 is TGCAGCGTTAGAGGGACTAGCGGGAGTTTAGTTGAGCAGTTCTTC.

V is TRBV28 and J is TRBJ1-6; the match to TRBD1 covers 9 bases. The germline CDR1 and CDR2 sequences are MDHEN and SYDVKM. The CDR3 runs to 15 residues. V lost 5 bases and J lost 5; bases outside the gene matches: 4. The CDR3 is CASSPGTGNNSPLHF. CDR3 nucleotide sequence: TGTGCCAGCAGTCCCGGGACAGGGAATAATTCACCCCTCCACTTT.

This clone was observed once. This chain uses TRBV30 with TRBJ2-1, with 9 bases matching TRBD2. The V gene end was trimmed by 0 bases and the J gene end by 5 bases; junction bases not matched to a gene: 5. Germline V gene lookup returns CDR1 GTSNPN and CDR2 SVGIG (reference sequence). This CDR3 is 15 amino acids long. CDR3 nucleotides: TGTGCCTGGAGTGTGTGGAAGCGGGGGGACAATGAGCAGTTCTTC. It encodes CAWSVWKRGDNEQFF.

This clone turned up a few times. V is TRBV25-1 and J is TRBJ1-2; unclear D gene. V gave up 11 bases and J gave up 4 bases, with 17 bases separating them. This CDR3 comprises 13 residues. Germline V gene data show CDR1 as MGHDK and CDR2 as SYGVNS. The CDR3 region is CAASSLGGYGYTF. For the CDR3, the DNA is TGTGCCGCCAGCAGTTTAGGCGGCTATGGCTACACCTTC.

This clone was counted between two and nine times. The chain employs TRBV6-6 and TRBJ1-1, with unresolved D. Per the germline V gene, CDR1 is MNHNY and CDR2 is SVGAGI (reference sequence). The CDR3 totals 14 residues. V was cut by 7 bases and J by 3 bases, with 15 bases left in between. DNA for the CDR3: TGTGCCAGCAAGGACTCCAATAGTGACACTGAAGCTTTCTTT. Amino acid sequence: CASKDSNSDTEAFF.

V and J are TRBV7-8 and TRBJ2-1; 9 nucleotides align to TRBD1. This CDR3 has 17 residues. Germline CDR1 is SGHVS and CDR2 is FQNEAQ. Losses at the gene ends were 3 bases for V and 7 bases for J; bases not matched to a gene: 13. The CDR3 bases are TGTGCCAGCAGCTTCAAAACCGGGACAGGGTCTCAGAATGAGCAGTTCTTC. Its translation: CASSFKTGTGSQNEQFF. The full variable domain, rest sourced from reference TRBV7-8 and TRBJ2-1, is GAGVSQSPRYKVAKRGQDVALRCDPISGHVSLFWYQQALGQGPEFLTYFQNEAQLDKSGLPSDRFFAERPEGSVSTLKIQRTQQEDSAVYLCASSFKTGTGSQNEQFFGPGTRLTVL.

CDR3 nucleotides: TGTGCCAGCAGCGGACTAGCGGGAGGGGGTGGGTACGAGCAGTACTTC. It is translated as CASSGLAGGGGYEQYF. J is TRBJ2-5 and V is TRBV27; 15 nucleotides match TRBD2. The DNA matches TRBJ2-7 better at its end, which makes the J call doubtful. The CDR3 has 16 residues. CDR1 is MNHEY, CDR2 SMNVEV, per germline (reference sequence).

This clone appeared a few times. The rearrangement joins TRBV6-1 to TRBJ1-5; no firm D call. Per the germline V gene, CDR1 is MNHNS and CDR2 is SASEGT. V gave up 2 bases and J gave up 2 bases, with 7 bases separating them. This CDR3 contains 14 residues. The CDR3 reads CASSEFYGNQPQHF. CDR3 coding DNA: TGTGCCAGCAGTGAATTTTATGGCAATCAGCCCCAGCATTTT.

This clone showed up just once. J is TRBJ2-2 and V is TRBV10-2; 9 bases agree with TRBD2. CDR3 size: 16 residues. V trimming: 3 bases; J trimming: 4 bases; junction bases outside the gene matches: 6. Per the germline V gene, CDR1 is WSHSY and CDR2 is SAAADI. DNA for the CDR3: TGCGCCAGCAGTGATCGAGCGGGGGGAATCACCGGGGAGCTGTTTTTT. The encoded protein is CASSDRAGGITGELFF.

The chain recombines TRBV18 with TRBJ1-4; TRBD1 might be the D (5 bases). V was shortened by 3 bases and J by 7 bases, with 15 bases between the two germline ends. Germline assignment: CDR1 KGHSH and CDR2 LQKENI. This CDR3 comprises 15 residues. The CDR3 region is CASSPAQDRGEKLFF. As DNA, the CDR3 is TGTGCCAGCTCACCGGCACAGGACCGAGGTGAAAAACTGTTTTTT. Drawing the rest from reference TRBV18 and TRBJ1-4, the complete variable domain is NAGVMQNPRHLVRRRGQEARLRCSPMKGHSHVYWYRQLPEEGLKFMVYLQKENIIDESGMPKERFSAEFPKEGPSILRIQQVVRGDSAAYFCASSPAQDRGEKLFFGSGTQLSVL.

This clone turned up a few times. The rearrangement uses TRBV2 and TRBJ1-5; 7 positions match TRBD1. The CDR3 sequence is 14 residues long. Trimming took 6 bases from V and 5 from J; bases not matched to a gene: 7. Per the germline V gene, CDR1 is SNHLY and CDR2 is FYNNEI. CDR3 sequence: CASSSTGRDQPQHF. The CDR3 DNA reads TGTGCCAGCAGCTCGACAGGGAGAGATCAGCCCCAGCATTTT.